This TCR beta chain was sequenced for a study of T-cell reconstitution after alpha-beta-depleted transplantation in children. This clonotype was observed at least ten times. This CDR3 is 12 amino acids long. Germline assignment: CDR1 SQVTM and CDR2 ANQGSEA. V was cut by 6 bases and J by 4 bases, with 10 bases left in between. For TCRbeta, the library was prepared with unique molecular identifiers. TCRdb re-analysed the PCR reads in MiXCR, keeping a single row per CDR3 protein. The sample lists hundreds of thousands of distinct CDR3 sequences; around 10% were seen once. The clonotype comes from a male patient aged 2-9 years who had a stem cell transplant for chronic granulomatous disease, so the T cells may come from the graft donor. The J gene is TRBJ1-3, the V gene TRBV29-1; no reliable D call. Sample: peripheral blood, taken 180 days after TCRalphabeta/CD19-depleted stem cell transplant. CDR3 residues: CSVAKSGNTIYF. The CDR3 nucleotides read TGCAGCGTCGCTAAGTCCGGAAACACCATATATTTT.